The rows below give T cell receptor beta chains drawn from one sample of a study of STAT5B mutations in CD4+ large granular lymphocyte leukemia. The method was immunoSEQ multiplex PCR; TCRdb's version includes in-frame clones alone and lacks a portion of them. The sample holds about 40,000 clones, approximately 84% seen once. The source material was CD4+ T cells from blood buffy coats. These receptors originate from a human donor in good health. Both conserved end residues are part of each CDR3. The D gene is left open where the match is weak. A row's size may be missing; if present it is once, few, many or a size class.

TRBJ1-1 TRBV28 TRBD1 . CASSGTVAEAFF TGTGCCAGCAGCGGGACAGTTGCTGAAGCTTTCTTT
TRBJ1-4 TRBV4-2 . . CASSPVQGGTNEKLFF TGTGCCAGCAGCCCAGTCCAGGGAGGCACTAATGAAAAACTGTTTTTT
TRBJ1-1 TRBV5-1 . . CASTSDTEAFF TGCGCCAGCACCTCGGACACTGAAGCTTTCTTT
TRBJ1-2 TRBV18 . . CASSLAQEGGYTF TGTGCCAGCTCACTTGCACAAGAAGGGGGCTACACCTTC
TRBJ1-2 TRBV2 . few CASSARVSIYTF TGTGCCAGCAGTGCTCGGGTCTCAATCTACACCTTC
TRBJ1-2 TRBV10-3 . . CAISYPQGGYTF TGTGCCATCAGTTACCCCCAGGGTGGCTACACCTTC
TRBJ1-1 TRBV19 TRBD1 . CASSAQGVYRGNTEAFF TGTGCCAGTAGCGCACAGGGGGTGTATCGAGGGAACACTGAAGCTTTCTTT
TRBJ2-2 TRBV19 . . CASSGGHPTGELFF TGTGCCAGTAGTGGGGGACATCCGACGGGGGAGCTGTTTTTT
TRBJ2-3 TRBV11-2 . . CASSLGSTDTQYF TGTGCCAGCAGCTTAGGTAGCACAGATACGCAGTATTTT
TRBJ2-2 TRBV11-2 TRBD2 . CASSRLAGGPGTGELFF TGTGCCAGCAGCAGACTAGCGGGGGGGCCAGGAACCGGGGAGCTGTTTTTT